What follows describes a single TCR beta chain. Produced via immunoSEQ multiplex PCR; TCRdb's table is partial and in-frame only. The repertoire holds some 160,000 clones, with approximately 83% as singletons. This record comes from a study of blood T cell repertoires in COVID-19. Looking at the study overall: COVID-19 samples collected from the United States, Italy and Spain covered acute and convalescent phases.

The CDR3 is made up of 13 amino acids. From germline, CDR1 is LNHDA and CDR2 SQIVND (reference sequence). Trimming left V 3 bases short and J 0 bases short, with 5 bases between. The TCR was taken from a human donor in a cohort sampled during active COVID-19. The sequenced sample consisted of peripheral blood. The rearrangement joins TRBV19 to TRBJ1-1; no clear D gene. The chain's CDR3 is CASSIWLNTEAFF. The CDR3 bases are TGTGCCAGTAGTATTTGGCTGAACACTGAAGCTTTCTTT. Based on the CDR3 plus reference TRBV19 and TRBJ1-1, the full variable domain is DGGITQSPKYLFRKEGQNVTLSCEQNLNHDAMYWYRQDPGQGLRLIYYSQIVNDFQKGDIAEGYSVSREKKESFPLTVTSAQKNPTAFYLCASSIWLNTEAFFGQGTRLTVV.